Each of the 26 T cell receptor beta chains below was sequenced from the same sample in a study of identical twins. Via MiXCR, TCRdb re-called the 5' RACE reads, giving one row per CDR3 protein. The sample records 1.5 million to 2 million distinct CDR3 sequences, roughly 35% being singletons. Sample: cord blood. These receptors all stem from a newborn girl in good health.

Turning to this clonotype: At one end, the junction sequence differs from germline, possibly due to a read error. The V call is TRBV10-3, the J call TRBJ2-2; 11 bases are shared with TRBD1. CDR1 and CDR2 from the germline V gene are ENHRY and SYGVKD. The CDR3 totals 14 residues. This chain's CDR3 is CAIAGQGVTGGLFF. The CDR3 coding sequence is TGTGCCATCGCGGGACAGGGGGTAACCGGGGGGCTGTTTTTT.

V gene TRBV28 combines with J gene TRBJ2-1, with D perhaps TRBD1 or TRBD2 (5 bases each). V gave up 3 bases and J gave up 0 bases, with 30 bases separating them. In germline, CDR1 is MDHEN, CDR2 SYDVKM. The CDR3 sequence is 22 residues long. The CDR3 region has the DNA TGTGCCAGCAGTTTCCCCACCCGGGCCTGGGAGCAACAAAGGGGCTCCTACAATGAGCAGTTCTTC. Protein sequence: CASSFPTRAWEQQRGSYNEQFF.

CDR3 protein: CASSLDGTGGTGNTIYF. Written as DNA, the CDR3 is TGCGCCAGCAGCTTGGACGGGACAGGGGGCACTGGAAACACCATATATTTT. The rearrangement joins TRBV5-1 to TRBJ1-3; 12 nucleotides line up with TRBD1. The germline gives CDR1 SGHRS, CDR2 YFSETQ. Unmatched junction bases numbered 3, after V lost 0 bases and J lost 2 bases. The CDR3 is made up of 17 amino acids.

The chain joins TRBV9 to TRBJ2-3; 9 bases are shared with TRBD2. CDR1 and CDR2 (germline): SGDLS, YYNGEE. V dropped 0 bases and J dropped 4; count of bases not matched to a gene: 6. CDR3 length equals 16 residues. CDR3 protein: CASSVGPSGGPDTQYF. The CDR3 DNA reads as TGTGCCAGCAGCGTAGGACCAAGCGGGGGGCCAGATACGCAGTATTTT.

This chain uses TRBV12-3 or TRBV12-4 with TRBJ2-3, with a weak D call TRBD2 (6 bases). The CDR3 contains 15 residues. V lost 7 bases, J lost 8 bases, and 22 bases lay in between. The CDR3 DNA reads as TGTGCCAGCACCTTGACTAGGCAACGGGCAGGTACGCAGTATTTT. Protein product: CASTLTRQRAGTQYF.

Ten or more counts support this clonotype. The V and J genes are TRBV10-3 and TRBJ2-1; 8 bases match TRBD1. Germline assignment: CDR1 ENHRY and CDR2 SYGVKD. The CDR3 totals 13 residues. The junction had 5 bases not matched to a gene; V was cut back by 5 bases and J by 8 bases. CDR3 region: CAISRTGFDEQFF. CDR3 coding DNA: TGTGCCATCAGTCGGACAGGGTTCGATGAGCAGTTCTTC.

This clonotype was seen a single time. The chain couples TRBV3-1 to TRBJ1-2; TRBD1 matches at 10 bases. V shed 6 bases, J shed 8 bases, and the junction held 6 bases outside the gene matches. The CDR3 is 13 amino acids. CDR1 and CDR2 from the germline V gene are LGHDT and YNNKEL (reference sequence). CDR3 bases: TGTGCCAGCAGAAGGGACAGGGGAACCGGCTACACCTTC. Translation gives CASRRDRGTGYTF.

V usage is TRBV27 and J usage is TRBJ1-5; D unresolved. The germline V gene encodes CDR1 MNHEY and CDR2 SMNVEV (reference sequence). The CDR3 contains 14 residues. The V and J ends lost 9 bases and 7 bases respectively, with 19 bases between them. The CDR3, as DNA: TGTGCCAGTCGACCAGAGGGCGGCGGGCAGCCCCAGCATTTT. This sequence encodes CASRPEGGGQPQHF.

This clonotype turned up a few times. This sequence joins TRBV7-9 and TRBJ1-2, with TRBD1 matching 9 bases. V dropped 0 bases and J dropped 5; count of bases not matched to a gene: 4. CDR1 is SEHNR, CDR2 FQNEAQ, per germline (reference sequence). This CDR3 spans 15 amino acids. The CDR3 sequence: CASSLAGQGRYGYTF. CDR3 bases: TGTGCCAGCAGCTTAGCGGGACAGGGACGGTATGGCTACACCTTC.

This clonotype came up a few times. The CDR3 DNA follows: TGTGCCACCAGTGATCCCGGGACTAGCGGAGCTAGCACAGATACGCAGTATTTT. Translating it yields CATSDPGTSGASTDTQYF. V gene TRBV24-1 combines with J gene TRBJ2-3; 11 bases fit TRBD2. The CDR3 covers 18 residues. CDR1 is KGHDR, CDR2 SFDVKD, per germline. The J segment lost 0 bases and the V segment lost 3 bases, leaving 7 bases of the junction unmatched.

This clonotype is a singleton in its sample. The chain recombines TRBV21-1 with TRBJ2-1; the DNA was not used to check the table's D call, TRBD2. TRBV21-1 is annotated as a pseudogene. The CDR3 extends over 17 amino acids. In DNA, the CDR3 is TGTGCCAGCAGCAAACTTAGAGCCTCCCCCTCCTACAATGAGCAGTTCTTC. This gives the protein CASSKLRASPSYNEQFF.

The CDR3 here is CSARTGKDEKLFF. CDR3 DNA sequence: TGCAGTGCTAGAACAGGGAAGGATGAAAAACTGTTTTTT. This chain joins TRBV20-1 and TRBJ1-4, with D possibly being TRBD1 (6 bases). With 2 bases removed from V and 6 bases from J, the gap between germline ends came to 10 bases. CDR1 DFQATT and CDR2 SNEGSKA come from the germline V gene (reference sequence). This CDR3 has 13 residues.

V gene TRBV7-9 combines with J gene TRBJ2-1; a possible D gene is TRBD2 (6 bases). The V and J ends lost 5 bases and 5 bases respectively, with 16 bases between them. The CDR3 contains 15 residues. Per the germline V gene, CDR1 is SEHNR and CDR2 is FQNEAQ (reference sequence). The CDR3 region has the DNA TGTGCCAGCAGCGACGGTGCCGGAGGGAACAATGAGCAGTTCTTC. Its protein product is CASSDGAGGNNEQFF.

The gene calls are TRBV14 and TRBJ1-4, with 10 bases matching TRBD1. V lost 6 bases and J lost 8; bases outside the gene matches: 9. Germline values: CDR1 SGHDN, CDR2 FVKESK. The CDR3 loop spans 15 amino acids. The CDR3 DNA reads as TGTGCCAGCAGTTCGCTACCGGGACAGGGGGAAAAACTGTTTTTT. The encoded protein is CASSSLPGQGEKLFF. The full variable domain, rest sourced from reference TRBV14 and TRBJ1-4, is EAGVTQFPSHSVIEKGQTVTLRCDPISGHDNLYWYRRVMGKEIKFLLHFVKESKQDESGMPNNRFLAERTGGTYSTLKVQPAELEDSGVYFCASSSLPGQGEKLFFGSGTQLSVL.

This chain joins TRBV11-1 and TRBJ2-1; 11 positions agree with TRBD2. The CDR3 runs to 16 residues. The germline CDR1 and CDR2 sequences are SGHAT and FQDESV (reference sequence). Unmatched junction bases numbered 7, after V lost 2 bases and J lost 7 bases. The CDR3 DNA reads as TGTGCCAGCAGCTTACCAATAGCGGGGGGGGGGAATGAGCAGTTCTTC. Translation: CASSLPIAGGGNEQFF.

CDR3 in amino acids: CSANFGHPWDSPLHF. For the CDR3, the DNA is TGCAGTGCTAACTTCGGACACCCCTGGGATTCACCCCTCCACTTT. The chain links TRBV20-1 to TRBJ1-6, with D maybe TRBD1 (5 bases). The V end was cut by 4 bases, the J end by 8 bases, with 18 bases between. CDR1 and CDR2 (germline): DFQATT, SNEGSKA (reference sequence). CDR3 length equals 15 residues.

This clonotype was recorded a few times. In nucleotides, the CDR3 is TGTGCCAGCAGCTTCGGAGCGGTATTCACAGATACGCAGTATTTT. This codes for CASSFGAVFTDTQYF. The rearrangement joins TRBV5-8 to TRBJ2-3; maybe TRBD2 (5 bases). CDR1 SGHTS and CDR2 YDEGEE come from the germline V gene. V was clipped by 2 bases and J by 2 bases, with 12 bases between them. CDR3 size: 15 residues. Combining the CDR3 with reference TRBV5-8 and TRBJ2-3 gives the whole variable domain EAGVTQSPTHLIKTRGQQATLRCSPISGHTSVYWYQQALGLGLQFLLWYDEGEERNRGNFPPRFSGRQFPNYSSELNVNALELEDSALYLCASSFGAVFTDTQYFGPGTRLTVL.

The table lists this clonotype with a few counts. The rearrangement uses TRBV27 and TRBJ2-1, with 8 bases that match TRBD2. From germline, CDR1 is MNHEY and CDR2 SMNVEV (reference sequence). The CDR3 contains 16 residues. V lost 4 bases and J lost 7; bases outside the gene matches: 12. CDR3 sequence reads: CASSSPPGLGNNEQFF. Here the CDR3 DNA reads TGTGCCAGCAGTTCACCTCCGGGACTAGGAAATAATGAGCAGTTCTTC.

This clonotype was counted at least ten times. This rearrangement joins TRBV29-1 to TRBJ1-2, with D maybe TRBD1 (5 bases). Trimming removed 6 bases from V and 4 bases from J, with 9 bases in between. The CDR3 is 11 residues long. Germline V gene data show CDR1 as SQVTM and CDR2 as ANQGSEA. The CDR3 nucleotides are TGCAGCGTCGTAACAGGCTATGGCTACACCTTC. It codes for CSVVTGYGYTF.

The genes are TRBV27 and TRBJ2-1; TRBD2 matches 8 bases. Germline V gene lookup returns CDR1 MNHEY and CDR2 SMNVEV (reference sequence). The CDR3 is 14 residues long. V lost 2 bases to trimming and J lost 9 bases; unmatched junction nucleotides: 6. This chain's CDR3 is CASSLTREGLEQFF. The CDR3 coding sequence is TGTGCCAGCAGTTTAACCCGGGAGGGCCTTGAGCAGTTCTTC.

This clonotype was recorded at least ten times. V and J are TRBV29-1 and TRBJ2-3; D is perhaps TRBD1 (6 bases). The CDR3 runs 13 residues. The V gene lost 6 bases and the J gene lost 5 bases, with 15 bases spanning the gap. CDR1 is SQVTM, CDR2 ANQGSEA, per germline. The CDR3 loop reads CSVNTGSGDTQYF. The CDR3 DNA sequence: TGCAGCGTGAACACAGGGTCGGGAGATACGCAGTATTTT.

J is TRBJ2-7 and V is TRBV29-1; 11 bases are a match to TRBD1. With V trimmed by 5 bases and J by 5 bases, 5 bases remained unmatched. This CDR3 spans 13 amino acids. Germline V gene data show CDR1 as SQVTM and CDR2 as ANQGSEA. DNA for the CDR3: TGCAGCGTTCGGACAGGGGGCGCAAACGAGCAGTACTTC. Protein product: CSVRTGGANEQYF.

The V call is TRBV12-3 or TRBV12-4, the J call TRBJ2-7; TRBD1 aligns across 9 bases. J lost 4 bases, V lost 3 bases, and 7 bases had no gene match. The length of the CDR3 is 15 residues. The CDR3 region is CASSLGDRAGYEQYF. The DNA for the CDR3 is TGTGCCAGCAGTTTGGGGGACAGGGCTGGATACGAGCAGTACTTC.

The chain recombines TRBV20-1 with TRBJ1-2, with D uncertain. The V end lost 5 bases, the J end lost 10 bases, and 11 bases lay between the germline ends. The CDR3 extends over 10 amino acids. Germline V gene data show CDR1 as DFQATT and CDR2 as SNEGSKA (reference sequence). In DNA, the CDR3 is TGCAGTGCTGGGCATAGCTTCTACACCTTC. It encodes CSAGHSFYTF.

This clonotype has at least ten counts. This chain connects TRBV6-2 or TRBV6-3 to TRBJ2-7, with 9 bases lining up with TRBD1. J gave up 2 bases and V 6 bases, and 5 bases lay outside the gene matches. The CDR3 length is 14 residues. Per the germline V gene, CDR1 is MNHEY and CDR2 is SVGEGT. CDR3 residues: CASSTGQGPYEQYF. As DNA, the CDR3 is TGTGCCAGCAGCACGGGACAGGGACCCTACGAGCAGTACTTC.

With regard to this clonotype: A far larger clone is one base from this, pointing to a likely read error. This rearrangement joins TRBV20-1 to TRBJ1-2; D is ambiguous. Trimming left V 4 bases short and J 2 bases short, with 5 bases between. CDR1 and CDR2 (germline): DFQATT, SNEGSKA (reference sequence). CDR3 length: 11 amino acids. CDR3 protein: CSAMDNYGYTF. DNA of the CDR3: TGCAGTGCTATGGACAACTATGGCTACACCTTC.